This is a list of T cell receptor beta chains from one sample in a study of shared clonotypes between healthy human individuals. Data came from immunoSEQ multiplex PCR; TCRdb stores just in-frame clones and leaves some out. The data show 2 million to 2.5 million clones, with approximately 95% seen just once and about 0.39% held by the top ten. Sequencing used naive CD4+ T cells from PBMCs. The origin of the receptors is a man between 18 and 35 years old in good health. Some clones in this sample may be carry-over from other donors' samples. The conserved cysteine and the conserved F or W are not part of the CDR3 here.

j_call | v_call | cdr3_aa
TRBJ2-7 | TRBV18 | ASSPLAGANEQY
TRBJ2-1 | TRBV28 | ATPSGRNGEQF
TRBJ2-5 | TRBV5-4 | ASSPPGARAQETQY
TRBJ2-1 | TRBV9 | ASSVSGSSYNEQF
TRBJ2-3 | TRBV7-9 | ASSSGTARDTQY
TRBJ1-1 | TRBV6-6 | ASSRTAGEGTEAF
TRBJ1-4 | TRBV10-3 | AISPDRDNEKLF
TRBJ1-5 | TRBV6-5 | ASSSGAGQPQH
TRBJ2-2 | TRBV6-1 | ASSEQAGFGNTGELF
TRBJ2-7 | TRBV10-3 | AIRKGQGEVEQY
TRBJ1-1 | TRBV5-4 | ASNLDGGPTF
TRBJ2-3 | TRBV7-8 | ASSPRTSGGDTQY
TRBJ2-2 | TRBV25-1 | ASSREASGSAGELF
TRBJ2-1 | TRBV6-6 | ASSRRLASENEQF
TRBJ2-3 | TRBV18 | ASSPDRTDTQY
TRBJ2-7 | TRBV5-1 | ASSLIGGRYEQY
TRBJ2-1 | TRBV9 | ASSAASGTGEQF
TRBJ2-5 | TRBV29-1 | SYTPRAGGLQETQY
TRBJ2-7 | TRBV2 | ASSAGTGGTYEQY
TRBJ2-2 | TRBV7-6 | ASSPDEGAAGELF
TRBJ1-3 | TRBV6-5 | ASSSPEGGNTIY
TRBJ2-1 | TRBV6-1 | ASSGDRRTSSYNEQF
TRBJ1-4 | TRBV10-3 | AISERQGGEKLF
TRBJ2-3 | TRBV5-1 | ASSIGLAGVTDTQY
TRBJ2-7 | TRBV18 | ASSSRAQSHEQY
TRBJ2-7 | TRBV4-3 | ASSLGLAGPSEQY
TRBJ1-6 | TRBV6-5 | ASSYVPGESPLH
TRBJ1-1 | TRBV5-1 | ASSRDGGVNTEAF
TRBJ2-1 | TRBV20-1 | SAGTSNEQF
TRBJ2-7 | TRBV7-8 | ASSLYRDRVYEQY
TRBJ2-1 | TRBV19 | ASSPLASGTKDGNEQF
TRBJ1-5 | TRBV27 | ASSPNGRGGNQPQH
TRBJ1-2 | TRBV28 | ASSAPSNGYT
TRBJ2-2 | TRBV25-1 | ASSQLAGVRTGELF
TRBJ2-2 | TRBV7-3 | ASSLNPTGELF
TRBJ2-6 | TRBV29-1 | SVQGAGANVLT
TRBJ2-7 | TRBV7-3 | ASSRTDSYEQY
TRBJ2-5 | TRBV2 | ASRVTSAQETQY
TRBJ1-5 | TRBV7-2 | ASSHPSQGPQH
TRBJ1-1 | TRBV9 | ASSVGTVDHIRANTEAF
TRBJ1-1 | TRBV28 | ASSATGGKAF
TRBJ2-5 | TRBV11-2 | ASSLWGTQY
TRBJ2-5 | TRBV5-4 | ASSFRLGVETQY
TRBJ2-7 | TRBV7-8 | ASSLDARGNYEQY
TRBJ1-2 | TRBV7-9 | ASSLGRDYGYT
TRBJ2-2 | TRBV14 | ASSQVQGSRDTGELF
TRBJ1-2 | TRBV6-5 | ASSYSVRAGYT
TRBJ2-3 | TRBV5-1 | ASPLREGADTQY
TRBJ2-7 | TRBV15 | ATSRDQPDRAYEQY